This T cell receptor (beta chain) was sequenced in a study of shared clonotypes between healthy human individuals. General observations from the study: Naive subsets generally had larger estimated richness than memory subsets.

Profiling relied on immunoSEQ multiplex PCR, and the TCRdb table lists in-frame clones only, not all of them. The sample lists approximately 2.4 million clones; under 97% were seen once. In regard to this clone: What it binds is unknown.

The sequence came from a man younger than 35 in good health. The sequenced material came from naive CD4+ T cells sorted from blood. Subset given: CD45RA+ positively selected.

The CDR3 DNA reads TGTGCCAGCAGCTCCACGGGATACCACGAGCAGTACTTC. Amino acids: CASSSTGYHEQYF. The chain has TRBV11-3 and TRBJ2-7; a weak D match, TRBD2 (5 bases). The germline CDR1 and CDR2 sequences are SGHNT and YENEEA. The CDR3 is 13 amino acids. V gave up 4 bases and J gave up 5 bases, with 12 bases separating them.